This T cell receptor (beta chain) was identified in a study of cytomegalovirus exposure and HLA in healthy donors. The CDR3 sequence is 16 residues long. J was trimmed by 5 bases and V by 4 bases; bases with no gene match: 10. Germline lookup yields CDR1 SGHTA and CDR2 FQGNSA. The PCR was carried out with 60 Vbeta primers and 13 Jbeta primers. Some clones are missing from TCRdb's copy, which holds only in-frame ones; the method was immunoSEQ multiplex PCR. The sample lists roughly 130,000 clones, roughly 82% occurring once. The chain links TRBV7-2 to TRBJ2-4, with 8 bases identical to TRBD2. The TCR originated in a male donor in good health and CMV-seropositive. The source material was PBMCs. Here the CDR3 DNA reads TGTGCCAGCAGCTCCGGTACGGGGGGGGGCCAAAACATTCAGTACTTC. Residues: CASSSGTGGGQNIQYF.